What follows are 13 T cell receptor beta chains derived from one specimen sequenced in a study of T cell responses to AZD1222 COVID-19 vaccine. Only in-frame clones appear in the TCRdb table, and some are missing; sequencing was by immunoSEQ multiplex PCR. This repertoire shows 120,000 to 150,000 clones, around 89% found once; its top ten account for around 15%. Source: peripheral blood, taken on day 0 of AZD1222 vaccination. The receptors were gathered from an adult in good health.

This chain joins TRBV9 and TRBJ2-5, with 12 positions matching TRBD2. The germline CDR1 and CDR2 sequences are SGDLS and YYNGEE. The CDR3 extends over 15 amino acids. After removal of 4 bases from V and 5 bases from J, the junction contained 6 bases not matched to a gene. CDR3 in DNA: TGTGCCAGCAGCCTAGCGGGGGGGCTCGAGGAGACCCAGTACTTC. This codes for CASSLAGGLEETQYF.

DNA of the CDR3: TGCGCCAGCAGCTTCCCCCTACAGGGAAACCTAAGAATGAACACTGAAGCTTTCTTT. The encoded protein is CASSFPLQGNLRMNTEAFF. The chain has TRBV5-1 and TRBJ1-1, with TRBD1 as a possible D gene (6 bases). From germline, CDR1 is SGHRS and CDR2 YFSETQ. The CDR3 contains 19 residues. V gave up 2 bases and J gave up 0 bases, with 23 bases separating them.

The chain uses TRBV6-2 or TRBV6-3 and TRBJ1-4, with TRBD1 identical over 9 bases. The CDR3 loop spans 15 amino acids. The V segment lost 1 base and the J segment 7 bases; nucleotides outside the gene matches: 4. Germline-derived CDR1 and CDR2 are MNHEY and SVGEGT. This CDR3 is CASSYYDRGSEKLFF. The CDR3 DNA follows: TGTGCCAGCAGTTACTACGACAGGGGGAGTGAAAAACTGTTTTTT.

CDR3 sequence: CASSLGSRVREKLFF. CDR3 nucleotides: TGCGCCAGCAGCTTGGGTTCCAGGGTTCGGGAAAAACTGTTTTTT. The chain combines TRBV5-1 with TRBJ1-4, with a weak D call TRBD1 (5 bases). The CDR3 covers 15 residues. V was trimmed by 0 bases and J by 8 bases, leaving 14 bases between them. Per germline, CDR1 SGHRS and CDR2 YFSETQ.

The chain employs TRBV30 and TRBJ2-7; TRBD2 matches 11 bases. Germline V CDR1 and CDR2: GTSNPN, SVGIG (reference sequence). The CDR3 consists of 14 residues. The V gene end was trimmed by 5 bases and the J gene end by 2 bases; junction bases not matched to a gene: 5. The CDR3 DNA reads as TGTGCCTGGGGCCGACTAGCGGGGCCCTACGAGCAGTACTTC. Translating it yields CAWGRLAGPYEQYF.

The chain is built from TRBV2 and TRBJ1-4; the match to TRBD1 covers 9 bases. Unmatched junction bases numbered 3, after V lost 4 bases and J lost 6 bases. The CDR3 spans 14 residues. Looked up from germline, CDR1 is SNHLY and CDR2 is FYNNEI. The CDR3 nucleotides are TGTGCCAGCAGTGGGACAGGGGCGGATGAAAAACTGTTTTTT. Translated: CASSGTGADEKLFF.

The CDR3 region is CASRLSGQGGKLFF. The CDR3 DNA is TGCGCCAGCAGGCTTTCGGGACAGGGTGGAAAACTGTTTTTT. This sequence joins TRBV10-1 and TRBJ1-4, with 9 bases aligning to TRBD1. J lost 10 bases, V lost 6 bases, and 9 bases had no gene match. The CDR3 spans 14 residues. Germline V gene sequence: CDR1 WNHNN, CDR2 SYGVQD (reference sequence).

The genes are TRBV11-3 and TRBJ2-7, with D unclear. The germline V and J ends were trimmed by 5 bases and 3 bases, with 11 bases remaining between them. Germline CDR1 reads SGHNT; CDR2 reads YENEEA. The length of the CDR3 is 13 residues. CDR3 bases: TGTGCCAGCAGCCGAGAAGTGGGCTACGAGCAGTACTTC. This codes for CASSREVGYEQYF.

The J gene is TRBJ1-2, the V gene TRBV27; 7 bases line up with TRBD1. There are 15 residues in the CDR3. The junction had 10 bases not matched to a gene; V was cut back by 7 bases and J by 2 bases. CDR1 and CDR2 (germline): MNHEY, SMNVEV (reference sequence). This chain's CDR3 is CASTPRGGGNYGYTF. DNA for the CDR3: TGTGCCAGCACCCCCCGGGGAGGGGGCAACTATGGCTACACCTTC.

CDR3 DNA sequence: TGTGCCAGCAGCTTGGACCGACCGTGGGGAGAAGGCTACACCTTC. This sequence encodes CASSLDRPWGEGYTF. The chain carries TRBV5-5 and TRBJ1-2; no clear D gene. The CDR3 totals 15 residues. Germline V gene sequence: CDR1 SGHKS, CDR2 YYEKEE (reference sequence). The V gene lost 0 bases and the J gene lost 8 bases, with 17 bases spanning the gap. The whole variable domain, remainder taken from reference TRBV5-5 and TRBJ1-2, is DAGVTQSPTHLIKTRGQQVTLRCSPISGHKSVSWYQQVLGQGPQFIFQYYEKEERGRGNFPDRFSARQFPNYSSELNVNALLLGDSALYLCASSLDRPWGEGYTFGSGTRLTVV.

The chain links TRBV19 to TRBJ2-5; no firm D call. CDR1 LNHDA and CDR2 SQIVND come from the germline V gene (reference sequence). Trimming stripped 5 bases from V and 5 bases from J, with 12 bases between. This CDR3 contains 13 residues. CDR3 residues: CASSPAPRETQYF. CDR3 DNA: TGTGCCAGTAGTCCAGCCCCCCGGGAGACCCAGTACTTC.

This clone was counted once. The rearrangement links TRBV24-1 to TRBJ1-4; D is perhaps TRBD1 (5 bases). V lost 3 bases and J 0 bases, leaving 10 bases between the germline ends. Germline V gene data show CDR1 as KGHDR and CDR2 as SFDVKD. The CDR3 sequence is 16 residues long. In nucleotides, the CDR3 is TGTGCCACCAGTGATCCCCGGACATCAACTAATGAAAAACTGTTTTTT. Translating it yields CATSDPRTSTNEKLFF.

The CDR3 spells CSAAGATEQYF. The DNA of the CDR3 is TGCAGTGCTGCGGGGGCTACCGAGCAGTACTTC. The V call is TRBV20-1, the J call TRBJ2-7, with a tentative D call TRBD2 (7 bases). The V gene's germline CDR1 is DFQATT and CDR2 SNEGSKA (reference sequence). The germline V and J ends were trimmed by 5 bases and 6 bases, with 11 bases remaining between them. The CDR3 extends over 11 amino acids.